Listed below are T cell receptor beta chains from one sample, sequenced in a study of T-cell memory formation after mild COVID-19. TCRdb ran MiXCR on the 5' RACE reads and lists one entry per CDR3 protein. The data contain about 180,000 distinct CDR3 sequences, around a sixth of them seen just once; the ten biggest clones take up roughly 3.9%. Sequenced material: PBMCs or a T cell subset sorted from them (not recorded which). Receptors were obtained from a man aged 18 to 35 who had mild COVID-19 (a few samples of this study predate the infection). Cell type and time point are not known. The CDR3 runs from the conserved cysteine through the conserved F or W. Each record gives: CDR3 length, J gene, V gene, D gene, CDR3 protein. The D gene is left open where the match is weak.

14,TRBJ2-4,TRBV7-2,-,CASSPQGGGNIQYF
16,TRBJ1-2,TRBV4-2,-,CASSPGGPGGRYGYTF
15,TRBJ2-1,TRBV20-1,TRBD2,CSASLSGGFYNEQFF
12,TRBJ1-1,TRBV30,-,CAGREANTEAFF
13,TRBJ2-2,TRBV29-1,-,CSVGGWNTGELFF
13,TRBJ2-1,TRBV11-3,TRBD2,CASSLREGNEQFF
12,TRBJ1-2,TRBV12-3/TRBV12-4,-,CASSSQDYGYTF
14,TRBJ2-5,TRBV5-6,TRBD2,CASSSTRGGETQYF
16,TRBJ2-2,TRBV6-5,TRBD2,CASSYSAGGVTGELFF
14,TRBJ2-5,TRBV20-1,TRBD1,CSARFTGAQETQYF
15,TRBJ2-3,TRBV20-1,-,CSAETGTPGADTQYF
13,TRBJ2-5,TRBV30,-,CAWSVSAGRTQYF
13,TRBJ1-2,TRBV4-3,-,CASSQGVTYGYTF
14,TRBJ1-2,TRBV20-1,-,CSAPEGITNYGYTF
14,TRBJ2-1,TRBV2,TRBD1,CASSDRTGGAEQFF
16,TRBJ2-3,TRBV5-1,TRBD1,CASSLDRGRGTDTQYF
16,TRBJ2-5,TRBV6-2/TRBV6-3,-,CASSYSIPRGEETQYF
15,TRBJ1-1,TRBV12-3/TRBV12-4,-,CASSFDTTLNTEAFF
14,TRBJ2-5,TRBV12-3/TRBV12-4,TRBD2,CASSLTSGGYPQYF
15,TRBJ2-5,TRBV3-1,-,CASSARLAFQETQYF
16,TRBJ2-5,TRBV7-3,-,CASSLSRAGRGETQYF
14,TRBJ2-5,TRBV7-9,-,CASSLAVRQETQYF
14,TRBJ1-5,TRBV7-9,-,CASSPWDAVQPQHF
13,TRBJ1-5,TRBV6-2/TRBV6-3,-,CASSLTGFQPQHF
16,TRBJ2-1,TRBV20-1,-,CSAMTLDGASYNEQFF
15,TRBJ2-5,TRBV7-2,TRBD1,CASSPGQGDRETQYF
19,TRBJ1-2,TRBV20-1,-,CSARDALTNFYREENGYTF
13,TRBJ1-1,TRBV7-8,-,CASTPWSNTEAFF
13,TRBJ2-5,TRBV12-3/TRBV12-4,-,CASSLGSPETQYF
14,TRBJ2-7,TRBV4-2,-,CASSQGAGPYEQYF
15,TRBJ1-6,TRBV4-3,-,CASSQDRDISSPLHF
17,TRBJ1-5,TRBV7-9,TRBD1,CASSSGTGIPSNQPQHF
14,TRBJ2-2,TRBV7-2,-,CASTLSPQSGELFF
14,TRBJ2-5,TRBV7-9,-,CASTKGGVQETQYF
13,TRBJ2-5,TRBV5-1,-,CASTEPALETQYF
15,TRBJ2-3,TRBV5-1,-,CASSRLTRRADTQYF
14,TRBJ2-5,TRBV5-1,-,CASSPRTDPETQYF